The following is a TCR beta chain sequence with its context. The sample is drawn from a study of blood T cell repertoires in COVID-19. The CDR3 is 15 residues long. Germline values: CDR1 SGHDT, CDR2 YYEEEE. Trimming cost V 0 bases and J 4 bases; bases outside gene matches: 1. One Seattle source followed patients from active infection through their disease course. Sequencing was performed with immunoSEQ multiplex PCR; in TCRdb, only in-frame clones are kept and a portion is missing. The sample has roughly 410,000 clones, around 87% seen once. The chain employs TRBV5-6 and TRBJ2-3, with 11 bases identical to TRBD2. Sequenced sample: peripheral blood. This sequence was found in a woman aged 55-69 years with COVID-19, enrolled during active disease. CDR3 nucleotides: TGTGCCAGCAGCTTGGCTAGCGGGGGGCCAGATACGCAGTATTTT. It is translated as CASSLASGGPDTQYF. The full variable domain, completed using reference TRBV5-6 and TRBJ2-3, is DAGVTQSPTHLIKTRGQQVTLRCSPKSGHDTVSWYQQALGQGPQFIFQYYEEEERQRGNFPDRFSGHQFPNYSSELNVNALLLGDSALYLCASSLASGGPDTQYFGPGTRLTVL.